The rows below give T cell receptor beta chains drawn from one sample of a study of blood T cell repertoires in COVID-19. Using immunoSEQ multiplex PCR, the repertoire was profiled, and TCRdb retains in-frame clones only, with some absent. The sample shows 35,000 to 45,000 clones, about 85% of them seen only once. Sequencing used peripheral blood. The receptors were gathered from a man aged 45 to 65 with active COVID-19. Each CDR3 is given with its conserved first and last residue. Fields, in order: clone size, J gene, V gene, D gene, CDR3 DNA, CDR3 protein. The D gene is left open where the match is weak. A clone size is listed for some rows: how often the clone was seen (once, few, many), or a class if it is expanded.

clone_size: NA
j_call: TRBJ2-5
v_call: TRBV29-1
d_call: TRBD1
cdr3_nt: TGCAGCGTTTCCTCCGGGACAGGGCACTTCCAAGAGACCCAGTACTTC
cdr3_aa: CSVSSGTGHFQETQYF

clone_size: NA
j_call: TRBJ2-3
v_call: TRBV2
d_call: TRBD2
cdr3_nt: TGTGCCAGTAGGAGGCGGGGGGGGGCAGATACGCAGTATTTT
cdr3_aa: CASRRRGGADTQYF

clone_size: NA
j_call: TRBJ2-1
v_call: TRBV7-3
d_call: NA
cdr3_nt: TGTGCCAGCAGCCCGGGACTTAGCTCCTACAATGAGCAGTTCTTC
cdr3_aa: CASSPGLSSYNEQFF

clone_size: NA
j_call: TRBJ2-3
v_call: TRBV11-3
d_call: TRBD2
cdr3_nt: TGTGCCAGCAGCTCAGAGACTAGCGGGAGCACAGATACGCAGTATTTT
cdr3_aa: CASSSETSGSTDTQYF

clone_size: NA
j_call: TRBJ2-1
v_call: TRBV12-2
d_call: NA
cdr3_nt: TGTGCAAGTCGCTTAATCATAGTCAAGGAAGGCGGGTCCAATGAGCAGTTCTTC
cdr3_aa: CASRLIIVKEGGSNEQFF

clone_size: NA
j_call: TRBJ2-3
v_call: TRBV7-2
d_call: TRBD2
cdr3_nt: TGTGCCAGCAGCTTGGGACTAGGCGCGTTAAGCACAGATACGCAGTATTTT
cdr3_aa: CASSLGLGALSTDTQYF

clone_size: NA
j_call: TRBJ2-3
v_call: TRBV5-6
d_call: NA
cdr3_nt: TGTGCCAGCACCACGCCGGGACTTAAGACAGATACGCAGTATTTT
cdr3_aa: CASTTPGLKTDTQYF

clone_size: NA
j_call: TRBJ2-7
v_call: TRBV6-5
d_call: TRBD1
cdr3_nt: TGTGCCAGCATCAGAAAACTGACAGGGGACCACGAGCAGTACTTC
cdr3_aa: CASIRKLTGDHEQYF

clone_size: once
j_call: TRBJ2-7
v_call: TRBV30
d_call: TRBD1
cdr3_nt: TGTGCCCGGGGACAGGGGACAGGCGAGCAGTACTTC
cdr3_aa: CARGQGTGEQYF

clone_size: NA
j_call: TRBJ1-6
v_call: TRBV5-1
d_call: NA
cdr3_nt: TGCGCCAGCAGCCCGGAGGGGAGCTCCTATAATTCACCCCTCCACTTT
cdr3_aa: CASSPEGSSYNSPLHF

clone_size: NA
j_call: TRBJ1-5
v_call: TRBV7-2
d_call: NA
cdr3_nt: TGTGCCAGCAGCGGGACGGCCGTAGCGGGGCCCCAGCATTTT
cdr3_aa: CASSGTAVAGPQHF

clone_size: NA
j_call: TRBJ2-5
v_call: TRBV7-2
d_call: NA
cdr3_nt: TGTGCCAGCAGCTTAGTAGGGGGGGAGGAGACCCAGTACTTC
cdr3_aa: CASSLVGGEETQYF

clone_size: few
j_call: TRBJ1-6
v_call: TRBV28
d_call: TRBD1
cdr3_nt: TGTGCCAGCAGGGACAGGGGCGGATCACCCCTCCACTTT
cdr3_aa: CASRDRGGSPLHF

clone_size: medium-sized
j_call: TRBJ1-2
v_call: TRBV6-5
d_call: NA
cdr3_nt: TGTGCCAGCAGTTACTCGGCAGGGTACAGCTATGGCTACACCTTC
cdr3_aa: CASSYSAGYSYGYTF

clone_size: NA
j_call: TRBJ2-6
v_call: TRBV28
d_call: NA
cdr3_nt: TGTGCCAGCAGTTCTGCAGGGGCTGGGGCCAACGTCCTGACTTTC
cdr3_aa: CASSSAGAGANVLTF

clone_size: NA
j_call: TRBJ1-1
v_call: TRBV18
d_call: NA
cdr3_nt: TGTGCCAGCTCACCCCAGGCAGGTCCGGCCTTCACTGAAGCTTTCTTT
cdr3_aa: CASSPQAGPAFTEAFF

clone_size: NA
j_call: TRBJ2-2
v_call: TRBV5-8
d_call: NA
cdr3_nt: TGTGCCAGCAGCTTGGTAGTCTCGCGGGGTCAGGGTGTCACCGGGGAGCTGTTTTTT
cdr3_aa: CASSLVVSRGQGVTGELFF

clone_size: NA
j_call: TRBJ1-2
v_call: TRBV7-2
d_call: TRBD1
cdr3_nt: TGTGCCAGCAGCCTCCGACAGGGTCGTTGGGGCTACACCTTC
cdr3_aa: CASSLRQGRWGYTF

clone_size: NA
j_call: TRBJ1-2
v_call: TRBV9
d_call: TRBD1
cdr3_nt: TGTGCCAGCAGCGCTTGGACAGGGGGCGACTATGGCTACACCTTC
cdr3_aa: CASSAWTGGDYGYTF

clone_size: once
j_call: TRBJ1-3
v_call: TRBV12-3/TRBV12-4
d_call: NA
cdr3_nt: TGTGCCAGCAGTCCCACGCGGGGAAACACCATATATTTT
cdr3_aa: CASSPTRGNTIYF

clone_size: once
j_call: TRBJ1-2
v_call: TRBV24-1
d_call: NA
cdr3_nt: TGTGCCACCAGTGATTCCCGCAGGGCAGCTAACTATGGCTACACCTTC
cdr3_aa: CATSDSRRAANYGYTF

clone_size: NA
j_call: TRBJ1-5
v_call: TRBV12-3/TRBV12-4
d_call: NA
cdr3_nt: TGTGCCAGCAGAGAAGCCAATCAGCCCCAGCATTTT
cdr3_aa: CASREANQPQHF

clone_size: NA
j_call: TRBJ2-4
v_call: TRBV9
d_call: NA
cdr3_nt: TGTGCCAGCAGCGTAGCTAGCTCCAAAAACATTCAGTACTTC
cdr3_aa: CASSVASSKNIQYF

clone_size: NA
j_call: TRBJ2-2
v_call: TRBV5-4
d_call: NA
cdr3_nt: TGTGCCAGCAGCCCCAGGGCAGGGATAAACACCGGGGAGCTGTTTTTT
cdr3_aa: CASSPRAGINTGELFF

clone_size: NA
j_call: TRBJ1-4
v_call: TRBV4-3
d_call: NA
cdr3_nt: TGCGCCAGCAGCTGGGACTCAACTAATGAAAAACTGTTTTTT
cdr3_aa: CASSWDSTNEKLFF

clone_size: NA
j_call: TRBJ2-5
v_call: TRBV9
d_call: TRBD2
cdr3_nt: TGTGCCAGCAGCCCTCGAGCGGGGGAAGGGGAGACCCAGTACTTC
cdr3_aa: CASSPRAGEGETQYF